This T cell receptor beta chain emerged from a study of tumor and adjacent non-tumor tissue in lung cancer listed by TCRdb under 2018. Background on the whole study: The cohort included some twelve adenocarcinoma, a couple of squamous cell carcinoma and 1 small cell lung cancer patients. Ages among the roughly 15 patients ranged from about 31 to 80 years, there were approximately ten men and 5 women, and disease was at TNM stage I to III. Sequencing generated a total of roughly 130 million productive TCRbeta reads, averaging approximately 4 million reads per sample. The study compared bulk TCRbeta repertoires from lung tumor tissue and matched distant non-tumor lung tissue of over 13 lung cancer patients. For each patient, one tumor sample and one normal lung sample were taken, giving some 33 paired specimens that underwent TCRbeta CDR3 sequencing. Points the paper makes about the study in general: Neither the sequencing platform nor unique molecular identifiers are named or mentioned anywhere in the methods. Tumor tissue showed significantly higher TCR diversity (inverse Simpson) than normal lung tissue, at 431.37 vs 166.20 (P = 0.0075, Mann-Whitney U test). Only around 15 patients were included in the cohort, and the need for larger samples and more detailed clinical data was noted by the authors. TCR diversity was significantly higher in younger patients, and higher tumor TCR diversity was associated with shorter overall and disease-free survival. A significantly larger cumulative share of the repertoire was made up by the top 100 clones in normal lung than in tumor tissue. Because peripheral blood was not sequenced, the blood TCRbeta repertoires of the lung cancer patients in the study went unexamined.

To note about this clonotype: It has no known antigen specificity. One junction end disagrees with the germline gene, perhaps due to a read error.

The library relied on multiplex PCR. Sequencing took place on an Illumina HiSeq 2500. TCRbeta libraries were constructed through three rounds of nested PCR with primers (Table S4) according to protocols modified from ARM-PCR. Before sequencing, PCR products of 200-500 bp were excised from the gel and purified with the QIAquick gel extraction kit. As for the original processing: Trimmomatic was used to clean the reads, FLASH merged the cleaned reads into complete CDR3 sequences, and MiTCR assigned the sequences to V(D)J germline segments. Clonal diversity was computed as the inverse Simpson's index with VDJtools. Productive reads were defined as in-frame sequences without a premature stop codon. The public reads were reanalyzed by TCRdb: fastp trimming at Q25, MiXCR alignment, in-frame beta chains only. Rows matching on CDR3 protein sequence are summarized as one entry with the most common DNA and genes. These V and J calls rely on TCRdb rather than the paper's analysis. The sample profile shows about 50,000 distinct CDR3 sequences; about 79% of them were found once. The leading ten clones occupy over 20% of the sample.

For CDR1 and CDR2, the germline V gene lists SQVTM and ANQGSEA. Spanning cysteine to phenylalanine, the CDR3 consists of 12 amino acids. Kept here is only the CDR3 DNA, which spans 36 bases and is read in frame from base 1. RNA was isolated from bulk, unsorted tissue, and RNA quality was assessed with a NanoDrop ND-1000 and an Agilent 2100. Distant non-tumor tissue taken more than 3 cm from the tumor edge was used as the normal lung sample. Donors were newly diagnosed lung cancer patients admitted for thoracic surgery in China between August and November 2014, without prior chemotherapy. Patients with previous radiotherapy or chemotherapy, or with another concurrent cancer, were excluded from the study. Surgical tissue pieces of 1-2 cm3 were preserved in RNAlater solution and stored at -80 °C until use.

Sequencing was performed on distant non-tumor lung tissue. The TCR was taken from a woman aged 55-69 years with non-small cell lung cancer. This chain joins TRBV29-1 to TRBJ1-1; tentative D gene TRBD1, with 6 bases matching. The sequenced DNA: TGCAGCATTGAGCCTCAACAGGGTGCAGCTTTCTTT. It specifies CSIEPQQGAAFF. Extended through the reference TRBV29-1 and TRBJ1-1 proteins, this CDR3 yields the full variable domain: SAVISQKPSRDICQRGTSLTIQCQVDSQVTMMFWYRQQPGQSLTLIATANQGSEATYESGFVIDKFPISRPNLTFSTLTVSNMSPEDSSIYLCSIEPQQGAAFFGQGTRLTVV.